This TCR beta chain was documented in a study of a mutant IDH1 vaccine in newly diagnosed glioma. About the research overall: In some groups vaccination began 4-6 weeks post-radiotherapy; others received it with temozolomide. Study observations and caveats: Of the patients, roughly 95% had vaccine-induced immune responses.

Indicated time point: week 11, during vaccination. Mutant IDH1 20-mer peptide, at 300 ug, made up each vaccine dose, with topical imiquimod. As regards this clone: Antigen specificity is unknown.

Germline V gene data show CDR1 as LNHDA and CDR2 as SQIVND (reference sequence). Trimming stripped 7 bases from V and 7 bases from J, with 16 bases between. This CDR3 contains 13 residues. Some clones are missing from TCRdb's copy, which holds only in-frame ones; the method was immunoSEQ multiplex PCR. Among tens of thousands of clones listed, about four fifths were seen once. The receptor was isolated from a woman aged 50 to 65 with glioma. The chain recombines TRBV19 with TRBJ1-1; possibly TRBD1 for D (5 bases). The material was PBMCs, obtained from a glioma patient whose treatment included an IDH1 peptide vaccine. The CDR3 bases are TGTGCCAGTACCTGGAGGGGAGAGGGTGAAGCTTTCTTT. Protein product: CASTWRGEGEAFF.